These T cell receptor beta chains were read from a single sample in a study of post-analysis software for immune sequencing data. TCRdb reprocessed the PCR reads with MiXCR, giving one entry per CDR3 protein. Among hundreds of thousands of distinct CDR3 sequences, 25% to 30% were seen once, and the ten largest hold 0.55% to 0.65%. Sequenced material: blood. The receptors stem from a girl under 18 with multiple sclerosis. Each CDR3 is given with its conserved first and last residue. The D gene is left open where the match is weak. For some rows the clone size is stated as once, few or many, or as a class when expanded; others skip it.

j_call: TRBJ2-7
v_call: TRBV11-2
d_call: TRBD1
clone_size: many
cdr3_nt: TGTGCCAGCAGCTCCCGGACAGGGTCGGCCGCCGAGCAGTACTTC
cdr3_aa: CASSSRTGSAAEQYF

j_call: TRBJ2-7
v_call: TRBV4-3
d_call: -
clone_size: -
cdr3_nt: TGCGCCAGCAGCCAAGATCGGCAAGGAGCGAACTACGAGCAGTACTTC
cdr3_aa: CASSQDRQGANYEQYF

j_call: TRBJ2-7
v_call: TRBV27
d_call: -
clone_size: few
cdr3_nt: TGTGCCAGCAGTTTATTTCGGGAAAAGGTGGGGGTCCAGTACTTC
cdr3_aa: CASSLFREKVGVQYF

j_call: TRBJ2-6
v_call: TRBV6-5
d_call: TRBD2
clone_size: -
cdr3_nt: TGTGCCAGCAGTTACCCAGGGACTAGCGGGGGAGATCACTCTGGGGCCAACGTCCTGACTTTC
cdr3_aa: CASSYPGTSGGDHSGANVLTF

j_call: TRBJ1-2
v_call: TRBV12-3/TRBV12-4
d_call: -
clone_size: -
cdr3_nt: TGTGCCAGCAGTTTAGGGGCAGGGAGCTACACCTTC
cdr3_aa: CASSLGAGSYTF

j_call: TRBJ2-1
v_call: TRBV29-1
d_call: -
clone_size: many
cdr3_nt: TGCAGCGTTGTCGGTGCTCGGGGAGCGGCCTCCTACAATGAGCAGTTCTTC
cdr3_aa: CSVVGARGAASYNEQFF

j_call: TRBJ2-5
v_call: TRBV27
d_call: -
clone_size: -
cdr3_nt: TGTGCCAGCAGTTTATCGAGGGCGGCGGAGACCCAGTACTTC
cdr3_aa: CASSLSRAAETQYF

j_call: TRBJ2-3
v_call: TRBV5-1
d_call: -
clone_size: few
cdr3_nt: TGCGCCAGCAGCTTGGAAGGGGGAGGGCCGCCAGATACGCAGTATTTT
cdr3_aa: CASSLEGGGPPDTQYF

j_call: TRBJ1-1
v_call: TRBV18
d_call: -
clone_size: -
cdr3_nt: TGTGCCAGCTCACCATATTTGGGGGCTTGGACTGAAGCTTTCTTT
cdr3_aa: CASSPYLGAWTEAFF

j_call: TRBJ1-2
v_call: TRBV15
d_call: TRBD1
clone_size: few
cdr3_nt: TGTGCCACCAGCGCAGGGGGGCAACTATATGGCTACACCTTC
cdr3_aa: CATSAGGQLYGYTF

j_call: TRBJ2-4
v_call: TRBV5-1
d_call: -
clone_size: -
cdr3_nt: TGCGCCAGCAGCTATGTAGACGGAAACATTCAGTACTTC
cdr3_aa: CASSYVDGNIQYF

j_call: TRBJ2-5
v_call: TRBV9
d_call: TRBD1
clone_size: few
cdr3_nt: TGTGCCAGCAGCACCGGGACAGGGAGACAAGAGACCCAGTACTTC
cdr3_aa: CASSTGTGRQETQYF

j_call: TRBJ2-7
v_call: TRBV7-9
d_call: -
clone_size: many
cdr3_nt: TGTGCCAGCAGCCCTAGAGTGGCTTACGAGCAGTACTTC
cdr3_aa: CASSPRVAYEQYF

j_call: TRBJ1-6
v_call: TRBV5-1
d_call: TRBD1
clone_size: -
cdr3_nt: TGCGCCAGCACTAAAAGGCCCGGGACAGATAATTCACCCCTCCACTTT
cdr3_aa: CASTKRPGTDNSPLHF

j_call: TRBJ2-5
v_call: TRBV12-3/TRBV12-4
d_call: TRBD2
clone_size: few
cdr3_nt: TGTGCCAGCAGTCCAGGGACTAGCGGGGGGAAGACCCAGTACTTC
cdr3_aa: CASSPGTSGGKTQYF

j_call: TRBJ2-7
v_call: TRBV6-4
d_call: TRBD1
clone_size: -
cdr3_nt: TGTGCCAGCAGTGAGCTGGCCGGGACAGGGACCTACGAGCAGTACTTC
cdr3_aa: CASSELAGTGTYEQYF

j_call: TRBJ2-7
v_call: TRBV3-1
d_call: -
clone_size: few
cdr3_nt: TGTGCCAGCAGCCACCGTTACGAGCAGTACTTC
cdr3_aa: CASSHRYEQYF

j_call: TRBJ2-5
v_call: TRBV27
d_call: -
clone_size: few
cdr3_nt: TGTGCCAGCAGTCCAGGGAGGCAGGGGAGGACCCAGTACTTC
cdr3_aa: CASSPGRQGRTQYF

j_call: TRBJ2-2
v_call: TRBV5-5
d_call: -
clone_size: -
cdr3_nt: TGTGCCAGCAGCTTGGTAGCGGCGAACACCGGGGAGCTGTTTTTT
cdr3_aa: CASSLVAANTGELFF

j_call: TRBJ1-2
v_call: TRBV5-1
d_call: -
clone_size: -
cdr3_nt: TGCGCCAGCAGCTTGGCTTCGCCCGGCTATGGCTACACCTTC
cdr3_aa: CASSLASPGYGYTF

j_call: TRBJ2-2
v_call: TRBV28
d_call: TRBD1
clone_size: once
cdr3_nt: TGTGCCAGCGGATCAGGGGGTCGGGACACCGGGGAGCTGTTTTTT
cdr3_aa: CASGSGGRDTGELFF

j_call: TRBJ2-1
v_call: TRBV9
d_call: TRBD2
clone_size: -
cdr3_nt: TGTGCCAGCAGCCCCGAAGCGGGGGGGTGGAATGAGCAGGTCTTC
cdr3_aa: CASSPEAGGWNEQVF

j_call: TRBJ2-5
v_call: TRBV5-1
d_call: TRBD1
clone_size: few
cdr3_nt: TGCGCCAGCAGCGGAGCGGACAGGGGCGGGGAGACCCAGTACTTC
cdr3_aa: CASSGADRGGETQYF

j_call: TRBJ2-7
v_call: TRBV28
d_call: TRBD2
clone_size: -
cdr3_nt: TGTGCCATCAAAGAAGCGCGCCGGGCTAGCGGGAGTAACTACGAGCAGTACTTC
cdr3_aa: CAIKEARRASGSNYEQYF

j_call: TRBJ1-6
v_call: TRBV27
d_call: -
clone_size: -
cdr3_nt: TGTGCCAGCAGGAGGGGCGGGTCACCCCTCCACTTT
cdr3_aa: CASRRGGSPLHF

j_call: TRBJ2-5
v_call: TRBV27
d_call: -
clone_size: few
cdr3_nt: TGTGCCAGCAGTTTAGGGTGGGACCAAGAGACCCAGTACTTC
cdr3_aa: CASSLGWDQETQYF

j_call: TRBJ1-2
v_call: TRBV15
d_call: TRBD1
clone_size: few
cdr3_nt: TGTGCCACCAGCAGAGATCGGGGACAGGGCGATGGCTACACCTTC
cdr3_aa: CATSRDRGQGDGYTF

j_call: TRBJ2-5
v_call: TRBV15
d_call: TRBD1
clone_size: few
cdr3_nt: TGTGCCACCTCAGTACCGGGACAGGAGGCCCAGTACTTC
cdr3_aa: CATSVPGQEAQYF

j_call: TRBJ2-7
v_call: TRBV4-3
d_call: -
clone_size: few
cdr3_nt: TGCGCCAGCAGCCAAGGGACAGCTGCCTCCTACGAGCAGTACTTC
cdr3_aa: CASSQGTAASYEQYF